This T cell receptor (beta chain) was documented in a study of molecular identifiers for immune sequencing clone quantification. General observations from the study: Clones carrying above 20 RNA copies accounted for over 97% of effector molecules, under 1% in naive cells.

V was shortened by 0 bases and J by 4 bases, with 11 bases between the two germline ends. This CDR3 contains 14 residues. In germline, CDR1 is SGHRS, CDR2 YFSETQ. This clonotype was detected many times. No antigen is known for it. Previously described methods with listed TCR primers produced the bulk TCR libraries. MiXCR, applied by TCRdb to the PCR reads, yields one record per CDR3 protein. This sample has about 89,000 distinct CDR3 sequences, with roughly 19% found just once. The receptor was derived from a human donor in good health. Some libraries in this study had Jurkat cell RNA spiked in. Sequenced: naive CD8+ T cells from blood, with Jurkat cell RNA spiked in. Specified subset: FACS-sorted CD8+CD4-CCR7+CD45RA+ naive T cells. This rearrangement joins TRBV5-1 to TRBJ2-7, with D possibly matching TRBD2 (7 bases). The CDR3: CASSLVAGAYEQYF. As DNA, the CDR3 is TGCGCCAGCAGCTTGGTTGCGGGGGCGTACGAGCAGTACTTC.